This TCR beta chain came from a study of cytomegalovirus exposure and HLA in healthy donors. Findings and caveats of the study: Cytomegalovirus-associated TCR beta chains were listed, numbering 164. Most CMV-associated TCR beta chains appeared HLA-restricted in a later analysis.

Details on this clone: Its antigen is unknown.

PCR involved 60 Vbeta and 13 Jbeta primers. Clones were sequenced by immunoSEQ multiplex PCR, and TCRdb holds only the in-frame ones, with some missing. Counted here are some 110,000 clones, around 77% occurring once; the ten biggest clones make up roughly 12%. The V end was cut by 4 bases, the J end by 4 bases, with 13 bases between. The CDR3 is made up of 14 amino acids. Germline V gene data show CDR1 as KGHSY and CDR2 as FQNENV. The sample was PBMCs. This rearrangement joins TRBV16 to TRBJ1-2; D is unclear. The sequence derives from a woman between 40 and 55 years old in good health and CMV-seropositive. The CDR3, as DNA: TGTGCCAGCAGCCGTCGGGAAATCAGCTATGGCTACACCTTC. It translates to CASSRREISYGYTF.